Listed below are T cell receptor beta chains from one sample, sequenced in a study of siplizumab effects on memory and regulatory T cells. TCRdb's table, derived via immunoSEQ multiplex PCR, lists solely in-frame clones and lacks some. The sample carries some 100,000 clones, 75% to 95% recorded once. The material sequenced was CD4+ T cells sorted from blood. The source is a human donor in good health. Some clones in this sample may be carry-over from other donors' samples. Each CDR3 is given with its conserved first and last residue. The D gene is left open where the match is weak. Where a row states a size, it is once, few, many or the class of an expanded clone; other rows omit it.

TGTGCCAGCCAAAGCGACAGGGCTGGGGGCGGGGAGCTGTTTTTT,CASQSDRAGGGELFF,TRBJ2-2,TRBD1,TRBV2,few
TGTGCCAGCTCACCAGCGGGCTGGGAGTACGAGCAGTACTTC,CASSPAGWEYEQYF,TRBJ2-7,-,TRBV18,-
TGTGCCAGCAGCCCTTCCCGCGAAAAACTGTTTTTT,CASSPSREKLFF,TRBJ1-4,-,TRBV11-2,-
TGTGCCACCAGCAGAGAGGGCAGGGGGGGGGAGCAGTACTTC,CATSREGRGGEQYF,TRBJ2-7,-,TRBV15,-
TGTGCCAGCAGGTTGGGGGCCCCTAATGAAAAACTGTTTTTT,CASRLGAPNEKLFF,TRBJ1-4,-,TRBV28,-
TGTGCCAGCAGTTTCATGGTCGATTTGAGGGCTGGCTACACCTTC,CASSFMVDLRAGYTF,TRBJ1-2,-,TRBV6-5,-
TGTGAAACAGGGGGAAGGTTTGGAAATGAGCAGTTCTTC,CETGGRFGNEQFF,TRBJ2-1,TRBD1,TRBV27,-
TGTGCCAGCAGTGATATAGGACAGGGACGGTACAATGAGCAGTTCTTC,CASSDIGQGRYNEQFF,TRBJ2-1,TRBD1,TRBV2,-
TGCAGCGTGGGGGTAGGGAACACTGAAGCTTTCTTT,CSVGVGNTEAFF,TRBJ1-1,-,TRBV29-1,-
TGTGCCAGCAGCCCGCGACAGGGTTTGAACACTGAAGCTTTCTTT,CASSPRQGLNTEAFF,TRBJ1-1,TRBD1,TRBV7-8,-
TGTGCCAGCAGAGAGGGGAGGGCCTCTATCAATGAGCAGTTCTTC,CASREGRASINEQFF,TRBJ2-1,TRBD2,TRBV11-2,-
TGTGCCAGCAGCTTTTCCGGGGGTCTTACAGATACGCAGTATTTT,CASSFSGGLTDTQYF,TRBJ2-3,-,TRBV7-9,-
TGTGCCAGCAGTTACCCGACAGAGCCCCACTACGAGCAGTACTTC,CASSYPTEPHYEQYF,TRBJ2-7,-,TRBV6-6,-
TGTGCCAGCAGCAGCCGCTACAGGGACAACACTGAAGCTTTCTTT,CASSSRYRDNTEAFF,TRBJ1-1,-,TRBV7-9,-
TGTGCCAGCAGTTCCATAGGGGAGCAGTACTTC,CASSSIGEQYF,TRBJ2-7,-,TRBV6-6,-
TGTGCCAGCAGTTACGGGACTAGCGGGACCCATGAGCAGTTCTTC,CASSYGTSGTHEQFF,TRBJ2-1,TRBD2,TRBV2,-
TGTGCCAGTAGTATAGGCACAACTAATGAAAAACTGTTTTTT,CASSIGTTNEKLFF,TRBJ1-4,-,TRBV19,-
TGTGCCAGCAGTCCCCGCACAGATACGCAGTATTTT,CASSPRTDTQYF,TRBJ2-3,-,TRBV28,-
TGTGCCAGCAGTGACTCGTACGGGGGCTACACAGATACGCAGTATTTT,CASSDSYGGYTDTQYF,TRBJ2-3,-,TRBV6-4,-
TGTGCCAGCAGACGAGGGGGCTTCACTGAAGCTTTCTTT,CASRRGGFTEAFF,TRBJ1-1,TRBD1,TRBV11-2,-
TGTGCAAGTCGCCCCGACTTCGGTGAGCAGTTCTTC,CASRPDFGEQFF,TRBJ2-1,-,TRBV12-2,-
TGCAGTTCGCCGCACCCTGAGCAGTACTTC,CSSPHPEQYF,TRBJ2-7,-,TRBV20-1,-
TGTGCCAGCAAGCTGGGGGGTGGGACGTATCAGCAGTTCTTC,CASKLGGGTYQQFF,TRBJ2-1,-,TRBV7-9,once
TGTGCCAGCAATAGTGGATTCGGGGGCGGGGAGCTGTTTTTT,CASNSGFGGGELFF,TRBJ2-2,-,TRBV2,-
TGTGCCATTGGACAGACCGCTAGCTATGGCTACACCTTC,CAIGQTASYGYTF,TRBJ1-2,-,TRBV10-3,few
TGTGCCAGTAGTACCCCTGGGGAAAAACTGTTTTTT,CASSTPGEKLFF,TRBJ1-4,-,TRBV19,-
TGTGCCAGCAGTGTTCTAGCTGATACCGGGGAGCTGTTTTTT,CASSVLADTGELFF,TRBJ2-2,-,TRBV2,-
TGTGCCAGCAAACCCGGGGACACAGATACGCAGTATTTT,CASKPGDTDTQYF,TRBJ2-3,-,TRBV19,-
TGCGCCAGCAGCTTGGCCGGTCCGTACAATGAGCAGTTCTTC,CASSLAGPYNEQFF,TRBJ2-1,-,TRBV5-1,-
TGCGCCAGCAGCTTGGGGCTCGAGAACACCGGGGAGCTGTTTTTT,CASSLGLENTGELFF,TRBJ2-2,-,TRBV5-1,-
TGTGCCAGTAAAAGGAGGAGCGGGGCGATCACAGATACGCAGTATTTT,CASKRRSGAITDTQYF,TRBJ2-3,TRBD2,TRBV19,once
TGCGCCAGCAGGGAAGCGACAGGGCTTACAGATACGCAGTATTTT,CASREATGLTDTQYF,TRBJ2-3,TRBD1,TRBV5-1,-
TGTGCCAGCAGCCCCCGTATACACGGCACTAGCACAGATACGCAGTATTTT,CASSPRIHGTSTDTQYF,TRBJ2-3,-,TRBV7-9,-
TGTGCCAGTAGCTACCCACGAGGAGCGGCTAATGAAAAACTGTTTTTT,CASSYPRGAANEKLFF,TRBJ1-4,-,TRBV19,-
TGTGCCAGTAGTATAGTGACCTCACAGACCCAGTACTTC,CASSIVTSQTQYF,TRBJ2-5,-,TRBV19,-
TGTGCCAGCAGCCCGAGACAGGGGCTGAACACTGAAGCTTTCTTT,CASSPRQGLNTEAFF,TRBJ1-1,TRBD1,TRBV5-4,-
TGTGCCAGCAGCTTAGTGCGGCCTAGCGGGAGGGCCAACACCGGGGAGCTGTTTTTT,CASSLVRPSGRANTGELFF,TRBJ2-2,TRBD2,TRBV7-3,-
TGTGCCAGCGAGGACCGGACCAAAAACATTCAGTACTTC,CASEDRTKNIQYF,TRBJ2-4,-,TRBV11-3,-
TGCGCCAGCAGCACTACCGTCGGGGGTCCTAGCACAGATACGCAGTATTTT,CASSTTVGGPSTDTQYF,TRBJ2-3,-,TRBV5-1,once
TGTGCCAGCAGTGTACTGGGCTCCTATAATTCACCCCTCCACTTT,CASSVLGSYNSPLHF,TRBJ1-6,-,TRBV6-1,few
TGTGCCAGCAGGCGACAGGGTACAACCGGGGAGCTGTTTTTT,CASRRQGTTGELFF,TRBJ2-2,TRBD1,TRBV27,-
TGTGCCAGCAGCTTAGTAGGCGGGAGAGCATACGAGCAGTACTTC,CASSLVGGRAYEQYF,TRBJ2-7,TRBD2,TRBV11-2,-
TGCGCCAGCAGCCAAGATAACCACGGGCGACACAATGAGCAGTTCTTC,CASSQDNHGRHNEQFF,TRBJ2-1,-,TRBV4-1,-
TGCGCCAGCAGCTCTAACAGGGGAGAGACCCAGTACTTC,CASSSNRGETQYF,TRBJ2-5,TRBD1,TRBV5-1,-
TGTGCCAGCAGCCGACCGGGACAGAAACCCTACGAGCAGTACTTC,CASSRPGQKPYEQYF,TRBJ2-7,TRBD1,TRBV5-8,-
TGTGCCATCAGTGTCTCCGGGAGCACCTACGAGCAGTACTTC,CAISVSGSTYEQYF,TRBJ2-7,-,TRBV10-3,-
TGTGCCAGCAGCTTAGCGGGACAGCGTTTATATGGCTACACCTTC,CASSLAGQRLYGYTF,TRBJ1-2,TRBD1,TRBV7-2,-
TGTGCCAGTTGGGGCCCGCGATCGGACACCGGGGAGCTGTTTTTT,CASWGPRSDTGELFF,TRBJ2-2,-,TRBV19,-
TGTGCCAGCAGTTCCCTGGGGGGACAGGGGAGGTTTTTTGGTTACACCTTC,CASSSLGGQGRFFGYTF,TRBJ1-2,TRBD1,TRBV28,-
TGCGCCAGCAGCCTTGAAAATAGCGGGATGTCCACAGATACGCAGTATTTT,CASSLENSGMSTDTQYF,TRBJ2-3,TRBD2,TRBV5-1,-
TGTGCCAGCAGCTTCGGACTAGCGGGTTACAATGAGCAGTTCTTC,CASSFGLAGYNEQFF,TRBJ2-1,TRBD2,TRBV7-9,-
TGTGCCACCAGCAGAGAGAGGGGGTTCGCTCAGCCCCAGCATTTT,CATSRERGFAQPQHF,TRBJ1-5,-,TRBV15,-
TGCGCCAGCAGCTTGGCACCCAGGGTAGGGGACACTGAAGCTTTCTTT,CASSLAPRVGDTEAFF,TRBJ1-1,-,TRBV5-1,-
TGTGCCAGCAGCTTAGGCAGAGTGAACACTGAAGCTTTCTTT,CASSLGRVNTEAFF,TRBJ1-1,-,TRBV11-3,-
TGTGCCAGCTCACTCTATGACAGGGCCAACACCCCGAACACTGAAGCTTTCTTT,CASSLYDRANTPNTEAFF,TRBJ1-1,TRBD1,TRBV18,once